This entry is about one T cell receptor (beta chain). Antigen specificity is unknown. The time point denotes: week 47, end of study. Vaccine doses each comprised 300 ug of mutant IDH1 20-mer peptide, with topical imiquimod. Scheduled for weeks 1, 3, 5, 7, 11, 15, 19 and 23, eight vaccinations were given to patients. This sample is part of a study of a mutant IDH1 vaccine in newly diagnosed glioma. The wider study: In the visit schedule, V12 fell in week 35, while V13 fell in week 47.

Data came from immunoSEQ multiplex PCR; TCRdb stores just in-frame clones and leaves some out. The sample shows roughly 46,000 clones, around 84% of them seen only once. Germline CDR1 reads SEHNR; CDR2 reads FQNEAQ (reference sequence). This CDR3 has 16 residues. V lost 5 bases and J lost 6; bases outside the gene matches: 7. Study findings and constraints: Whatever changes occurred in top peripheral T cell clonotypes seemed unrelated to pseudoprogression.

This receptor was taken from a woman aged 25-40 years with glioma. Some clones in this sample may be carry-over from other donors' samples. Sequences were derived from PBMCs, sampled from a glioma patient whose treatment included an IDH1 peptide vaccine. This rearrangement joins TRBV7-9 to TRBJ2-3, with 14 nucleotides matching TRBD2. The CDR3 nucleotides read TGTGCCAGCAGCGTCCGACTAGCGGGAGGGCGGGATACGCAGTATTTT. Protein sequence: CASSVRLAGGRDTQYF.